This T cell receptor beta chain is drawn from a study of blood T cell repertoires in COVID-19. Turning to the study itself: Material from acute and convalescent COVID-19 was sourced from the United States, Italy and Spain. PBMCs, B-cell-depleted T cells, or T cells were the source of the cDNA or gDNA that made up the material.

The germline V gene encodes CDR1 ENHRY and CDR2 SYGVKD. The CDR3 consists of 13 residues. The germline V and J ends were trimmed by 3 bases and 4 bases, with 9 bases remaining between them. Per the authors' pipeline: Amplification of reference gene primers provided the estimated nucleated cell counts. Sequencing was performed with immunoSEQ multiplex PCR; in TCRdb, only in-frame clones are kept and a portion is missing. For V, J and clone size, that table is used; D and trimming come from the DNA. The sample yields around 250,000 clones, 70% to 90% seen once. The sequenced material came from peripheral blood. The chain couples TRBV10-3 to TRBJ1-2, with D tentatively TRBD1 (6 bases). This TCR derives from a man between 45 and 60 years old with active or convalescent COVID-19. Here the CDR3 reads CAISDAGAYGYTF. CDR3 DNA sequence: TGTGCCATCAGTGACGCAGGGGCCTATGGCTACACCTTC.